The rows below give T cell receptor beta chains drawn from one sample of a study of human T cells and chemical hapten exposure. From the RACE reads, TCRdb called clonotypes with MiXCR, one entry per CDR3 protein. The repertoire has under 90,000 distinct CDR3 sequences, 7% to 9% of them found once; the top ten carry 1.5% to 1.7%. Sample: whole blood. These receptors originate from a male donor in good health. Some clones in this sample may be carry-over from other donors' samples. The CDR3 runs from the conserved cysteine through the conserved F or W. A D gene is named only where the DNA matches it firmly.

v_call d_call cdr3_aa
TRBV6-6 - CASSYPEGTGELFF
TRBV12-5 - CASGLAAVYEQYF
TRBV7-2 - CASSLVTGINQPQHF
TRBV4-1 TRBD1 CASSQRIQGSGANVLTF
TRBV7-9 - CASSLKSGTDTQYF
TRBV14 TRBD2 CASSQQSLAGAGEQFF
TRBV28 - CASSLDPVASPLHF
TRBV12-3/TRBV12-4 TRBD2 CASSEPSGGADTQYF
TRBV20-1 - CSAHYKNTEAFF
TRBV29-1 TRBD1 CSVEDLRDRKAFF
TRBV5-4 TRBD2 CASSAGLAGGPDAGELFF
TRBV12-3/TRBV12-4 - CASSLVQEAFF
TRBV6-5 TRBD1 CASSQQGPYGYTF
TRBV6-2/TRBV6-3 - CASNNADTQYF
TRBV7-9 TRBD1 CASSDRDRGEKLFF
TRBV11-2 TRBD2 CASSSIAGPSNEQFF
TRBV18 TRBD2 CASSPGSGASTDTQYF
TRBV7-2 - CASRTGNEKLFF
TRBV7-9 TRBD2 CASSSGTSGTNEQFF
TRBV4-2 TRBD2 CASSQVGGTSVSYEQYF
TRBV3-1 - CASSQGEGANYGYTF
TRBV9 - CASSVGGLVRAEAFF
TRBV12-3/TRBV12-4 - CASSFFSGGTDTQYF
TRBV20-1 - CSAREPGIHEQYF
TRBV6-1 TRBD1 CASSEAVGQGETDTQYF
TRBV7-9 - CASSPDYLNSYEQYF
TRBV15 - CATSSYEKLFF
TRBV29-1 TRBD1 CSVYDRVGTEAFF
TRBV12-3/TRBV12-4 - CASSTSYGDNEQFF
TRBV29-1 - CSVEYSSDTQYF
TRBV7-2 - CASSSSGTYEQYF
TRBV27 - CASRWVRSSTDTQYF
TRBV6-1 - CASSEAPKPQHF
TRBV2 TRBD2 CASSGLAGGPEENQYF
TRBV6-6 TRBD1 CASSYRDRGDSPLHF